This T cell receptor beta chain was sequenced in a study of blood T cell repertoires in COVID-19. Study at large: Whether acute or convalescent, the COVID-19 samples came from the United States, Italy and Spain.

The V end lost 7 bases, the J end lost 0 bases, and 13 bases lay between the germline ends. This CDR3 spans 15 amino acids. The germline V gene encodes CDR1 LNHDA and CDR2 SQIVND (reference sequence). Data came from immunoSEQ multiplex PCR; TCRdb stores just in-frame clones and leaves some out. In the table there are roughly 700,000 clones, about nine tenths of which are singletons. The sample was peripheral blood. This receptor was obtained from a young woman with acute or convalescent COVID-19. The V and J genes are TRBV19 and TRBJ1-5; possible D gene TRBD1, 5 bases. The DNA for the CDR3 is TGTGCCAGTAAGGGGAAGTGGGCTAGCAATCAGCCCCAGCATTTT. Residues: CASKGKWASNQPQHF.